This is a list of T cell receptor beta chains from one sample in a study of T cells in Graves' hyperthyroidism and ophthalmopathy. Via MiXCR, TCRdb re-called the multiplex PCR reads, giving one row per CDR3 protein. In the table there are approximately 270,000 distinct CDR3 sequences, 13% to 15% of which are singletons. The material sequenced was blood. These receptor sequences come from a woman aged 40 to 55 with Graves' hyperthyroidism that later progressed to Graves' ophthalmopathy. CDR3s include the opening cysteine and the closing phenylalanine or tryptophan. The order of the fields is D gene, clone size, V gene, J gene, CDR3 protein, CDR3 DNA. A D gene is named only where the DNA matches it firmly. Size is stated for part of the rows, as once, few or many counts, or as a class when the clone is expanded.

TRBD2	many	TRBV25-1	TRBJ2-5	CASSVGGTSETQYF	TGTGCCAGCAGCGTCGGGGGGACCAGCGAGACCCAGTACTTC
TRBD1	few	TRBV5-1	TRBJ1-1	CASSGTGENTEAFF	TGCGCCAGCAGTGGGACAGGGGAAAACACTGAAGCTTTCTTT
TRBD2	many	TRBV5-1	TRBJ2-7	CASSPNMRLAGVEQYF	TGCGCCAGCAGCCCTAACATGCGGCTAGCGGGAGTCGAGCAGTACTTC
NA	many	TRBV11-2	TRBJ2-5	CASSRGETQYF	TGTGCCAGCAGCAGAGGAGAGACCCAGTACTTC
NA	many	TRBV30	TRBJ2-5	CAWESMEETQYF	TGTGCCTGGGAATCGATGGAAGAGACCCAGTACTTC
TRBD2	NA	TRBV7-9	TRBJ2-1	CASSPLFGGRSDEQFF	TGTGCCAGCAGTCCACTATTCGGCGGGAGGTCCGATGAGCAGTTCTTC
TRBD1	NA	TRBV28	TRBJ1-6	CASSSSVGTGNSPLHF	TGTGCCAGCAGTTCCTCCGTCGGGACAGGGAACTCACCCCTCCACTTT
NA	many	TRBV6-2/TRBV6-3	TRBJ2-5	CASSHNDEQETQYF	TGTGCCAGCAGTCACAACGACGAACAAGAGACCCAGTACTTC
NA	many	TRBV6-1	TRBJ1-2	CASSFTTDNGYTF	TGTGCCAGCAGTTTTACTACAGACAATGGCTACACCTTC
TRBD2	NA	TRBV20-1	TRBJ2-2	CSASWTSGRKAGELFF	TGCAGTGCTAGTTGGACTAGCGGGAGAAAGGCCGGGGAGCTGTTTTTT
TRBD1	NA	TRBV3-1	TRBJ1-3	CASSWDRYSGNTIYF	TGTGCCAGCAGCTGGGACAGATACTCTGGAAACACCATATATTTT
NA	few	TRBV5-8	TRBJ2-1	CASSRTSFEQFF	TGTGCCAGCAGCAGAACTAGTTTTGAGCAGTTCTTC
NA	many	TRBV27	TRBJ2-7	CASSYGASYEQYF	TGTGCCAGCAGTTACGGCGCCTCCTACGAGCAGTACTTC
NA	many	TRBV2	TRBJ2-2	CASNLPGELFF	TGTGCCAGCAACCTCCCCGGGGAGCTGTTTTTT
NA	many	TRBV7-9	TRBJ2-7	CASSKQGFSYEQYF	TGTGCCAGCAGCAAGCAGGGGTTTTCCTACGAGCAGTACTTC
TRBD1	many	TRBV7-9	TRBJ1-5	CASSETGSGQPQHF	TGTGCCAGCAGCGAGACAGGGTCAGGCCAGCCCCAGCATTTT
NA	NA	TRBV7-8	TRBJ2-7	CASSLSGGLNYEQYF	TGTGCCAGCAGCTTAAGTGGTGGACTAAACTACGAGCAGTACTTC
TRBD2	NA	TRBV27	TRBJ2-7	CASRGGQASHSYEQYF	TGTGCCAGCCGCGGGGGGCAGGCTTCCCACTCCTACGAGCAGTACTTC
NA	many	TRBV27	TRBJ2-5	CASSPEVTPWKETQYF	TGTGCCAGCAGTCCAGAGGTAACCCCTTGGAAAGAGACCCAGTACTTC
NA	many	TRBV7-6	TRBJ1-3	CASSLGGSSSGNTIYF	TGTGCCAGCAGCTTAGGCGGCTCTAGCTCTGGAAACACCATATATTTT
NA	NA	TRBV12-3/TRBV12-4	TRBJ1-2	CASRGLSKKYYTF	TGTGCCAGCAGGGGACTGAGCAAAAAATACTACACCTTC
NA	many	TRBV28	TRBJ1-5	CASSLLGAYSNQPQHF	TGTGCCAGCAGTTTATTGGGAGCATATAGCAATCAGCCCCAGCATTTT
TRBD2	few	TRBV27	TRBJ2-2	CAPRGVIETGLADQNTGELFF	TGTGCCCCCAGGGGGGTCATCGAAACGGGACTAGCGGACCAGAACACCGGGGAGCTGTTTTTT
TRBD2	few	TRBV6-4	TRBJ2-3	CASRNLSGSLTQYF	TGTGCCAGCAGGAACCTTAGCGGGTCTCTGACGCAGTATTTT
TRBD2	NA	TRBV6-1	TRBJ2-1	CASRTPPGWPGLDYNEQFF	TGTGCCAGCAGAACCCCCCCCGGGTGGCCAGGACTAGACTACAATGAGCAGTTCTTC
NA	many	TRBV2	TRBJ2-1	CASSEYAGSNEQFF	TGTGCCAGCAGTGAATATGCGGGGTCCAATGAGCAGTTCTTC
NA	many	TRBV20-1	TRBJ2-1	CSVSTPFKINEQFF	TGCAGTGTCAGTACTCCTTTTAAGATCAATGAGCAGTTCTTC
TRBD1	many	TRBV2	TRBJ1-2	CASIQGDGYTF	TGTGCCAGCATCCAGGGGGATGGCTACACCTTC
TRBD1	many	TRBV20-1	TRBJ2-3	CSADRQGPPDTQYF	TGCAGTGCTGATAGACAGGGTCCCCCAGATACGCAGTATTTT
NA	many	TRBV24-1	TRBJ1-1	CATSDRDTEAFF	TGTGCCACCAGTGACCGAGACACTGAAGCTTTCTTT
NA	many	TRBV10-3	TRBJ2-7	CAISDFGGQSYEQYF	TGTGCCATCAGTGACTTTGGGGGGCAGTCCTACGAGCAGTACTTC
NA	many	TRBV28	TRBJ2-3	CAGSGDTDTQYF	TGTGCCGGGTCTGGAGACACAGATACGCAGTATTTT
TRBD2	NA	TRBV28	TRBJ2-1	CASSLSPLTSGRLGNEQFF	TGTGCCAGCAGTTTATCCCCCCTGACTAGCGGGAGGCTGGGGAATGAGCAGTTCTTC
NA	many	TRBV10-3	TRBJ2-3	CAISGGRGGTDTQYF	TGTGCCATCAGTGGCGGCAGGGGAGGAACAGATACGCAGTATTTT
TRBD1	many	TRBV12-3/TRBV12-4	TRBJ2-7	CASSLRTGSYDEQYF	TGTGCCAGCAGCCTCCGGACAGGAAGTTACGACGAGCAGTACTTC
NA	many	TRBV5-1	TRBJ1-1	CASSGGRTSEAFF	TGCGCCAGCAGCGGGGGACGGACGAGTGAAGCTTTCTTT
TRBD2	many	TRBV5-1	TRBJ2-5	CASLPLPGLAGAGETQYF	TGCGCCAGTCTCCCATTGCCGGGACTAGCGGGAGCCGGGGAGACCCAGTACTTC
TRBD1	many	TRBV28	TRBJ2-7	CASSLLTGYEQYF	TGTGCCAGCAGTCTATTGACAGGGTACGAGCAGTACTTC
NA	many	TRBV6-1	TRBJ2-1	CASSTGVPFF	TGTGCCAGCAGTACGGGAGTTCCGTTCTTC
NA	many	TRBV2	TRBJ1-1	CASSAGEFQNTEAFF	TGTGCCAGCAGTGCGGGGGAATTTCAGAACACTGAAGCTTTCTTT
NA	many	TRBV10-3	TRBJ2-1	CATLAPRESINEQFF	TGTGCCACCCTGGCCCCCCGGGAGTCCATCAATGAGCAGTTCTTC
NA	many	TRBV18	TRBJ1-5	CASSPSGPFRGNQPQHF	TGTGCCAGCTCACCCTCCGGGCCCTTTCGCGGCAATCAGCCCCAGCATTTT
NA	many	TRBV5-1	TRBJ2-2	CASSFQGPGELFF	TGCGCCAGCAGCTTCCAGGGCCCCGGGGAGCTGTTTTTT
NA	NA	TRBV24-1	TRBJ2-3	CATSDSTGTSTDTQYF	TGTGCCACCAGTGATTCGACCGGGACTAGCACAGATACGCAGTATTTT
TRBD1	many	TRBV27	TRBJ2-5	CASGPQGFRETQYF	TGTGCCAGCGGCCCACAGGGGTTTAGGGAGACCCAGTACTTC
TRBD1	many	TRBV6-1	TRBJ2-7	CASNDRGLLAYEQYF	TGTGCCAGCAACGACAGGGGCCTACTAGCCTACGAGCAGTACTTC
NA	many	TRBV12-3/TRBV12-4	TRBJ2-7	CASSLVRRLQAYEQYF	TGTGCCAGCAGTTTAGTCCGGCGACTGCAAGCCTACGAGCAGTACTTC
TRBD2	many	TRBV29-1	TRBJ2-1	CSVEDLASGSAYNEQFF	TGCAGCGTTGAAGATCTTGCTAGCGGGAGTGCCTACAATGAGCAGTTCTTC
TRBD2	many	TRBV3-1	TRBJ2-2	CASSHLAGGLSGELFF	TGTGCCAGCAGCCACCTAGCGGGAGGTCTGTCCGGGGAGCTGTTTTTT
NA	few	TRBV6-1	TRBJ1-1	CASSAGTKKGYTEAFF	TGTGCCAGCAGTGCCGGGACAAAAAAGGGGTACACTGAAGCTTTCTTT